A single sample is the source of the 25 T cell receptor beta chains below, sequenced in a study of T cells in Graves' hyperthyroidism and ophthalmopathy. Researchers took RNA transcripts and amplified the TCR beta CDR3 regions from them. Researchers ran a first-round RT-PCR on the TCR CDR3 using the HTBI primer set. MiXCR was run by TCRdb on the multiplex PCR reads, yielding one entry per CDR3 protein. Altogether fewer than 700,000 distinct CDR3 sequences are present, 15% to 20% being singletons, with the ten largest covering about 16%. The sample comprised blood. The receptors here all came from a woman between 18 and 29 years old with Graves' ophthalmopathy.

J is TRBJ2-1 and V is TRBV5-6; 7 bases are a match to TRBD2. This CDR3 has 16 residues. Per germline, CDR1 SGHDT and CDR2 YYEEEE. Trimming took 1 base from V and 3 from J; bases not matched to a gene: 7. CDR3 bases: TGTGCCAGCAGCTTGAACCGGGACTATCTCTACAATGAGCAGTTCTTC. The encoded protein is CASSLNRDYLYNEQFF.

This clonotype was detected a few times. This chain links TRBV28 with TRBJ1-5; 9 bases map to TRBD1. CDR3 length equals 19 residues. Germline CDR1 and CDR2: MDHEN and SYDVKM. Trimming at V came to 2 bases and at J to 5 bases, leaving 16 bases not matched to a gene. For the CDR3, the DNA is TGTGCCAGCAGTTTAGCTCTCTCCTGGACAGGGGAGTCCCATCAGCCCCAGCATTTT. Protein: CASSLALSWTGESHQPQHF.

Only a few counts were recorded for this clonotype. This chain joins TRBV28 and TRBJ1-5; 10 bases match TRBD1. Unmatched junction bases numbered 8, after V lost 4 bases and J lost 2 bases. This CDR3 has 17 amino acids. CDR1 is MDHEN, CDR2 SYDVKM, per germline. The CDR3 nucleotides are TGTGCCAGCAGTTCGGTCGCCGGGACAGGGGGCAATCAGCCCCAGCATTTT. This codes for CASSSVAGTGGNQPQHF. The variable domain in full, completed from reference TRBV28 and TRBJ1-5, reads DVKVTQSSRYLVKRTGEKVFLECVQDMDHENMFWYRQDPGLGLRLIYFSYDVKMKEKGDIPEGYSVSREKKERFSLILESASTNQTSMYLCASSSVAGTGGNQPQHFGDGTRLSIL.

Written as DNA, the CDR3 is TGTGCCAGTAGTATAACTTCAGTACTCTATGGCTACACCTTC. It encodes CASSITSVLYGYTF. V usage is TRBV30 and J usage is TRBJ1-2; no reliable D call. The CDR3 runs 14 residues. The V end was cut by 8 bases, the J end by 4 bases, with 20 bases between. The germline V gene encodes CDR1 GTSNPN and CDR2 SVGIG (reference sequence).

This chain joins TRBV20-1 and TRBJ2-7; D not resolved. Trimming pared 1 base from V and 6 bases from J, leaving 16 bases between. Germline V CDR1 and CDR2: DFQATT, SNEGSKA (reference sequence). CDR3 length: 14 amino acids. DNA for the CDR3: TGCAGTGCTAGAGGTAGTCTAGATGTTTCCGAGCAGTACTTC. It is translated as CSARGSLDVSEQYF.

This clonotype was seen only a few times. J is TRBJ1-4 and V is TRBV9, with a tentative D call TRBD1 (5 bases). Germline V gives CDR1 SGDLS, CDR2 YYNGEE. V gave up 0 bases and J gave up 3 bases, with 12 bases separating them. The CDR3 is 16 amino acids. Written as DNA, the CDR3 is TGTGCCAGCAGCGTAGGTGTCCGACAGTCTAATGAAAAACTGTTTTTT. Encoded protein: CASSVGVRQSNEKLFF.

This clonotype was found many times. The chain employs TRBV28 and TRBJ2-7; perhaps TRBD2 as D (5 bases). This CDR3 region has 13 residues. V gave up 3 bases and J gave up 5 bases, with 11 bases separating them. Germline V lookup: CDR1 MDHEN, CDR2 SYDVKM. The CDR3 loop is CASSLNGNDEQYF. CDR3 nucleotide sequence: TGTGCCAGCAGTTTGAACGGGAACGACGAGCAGTACTTC.

This clonotype was counted between two and nine times. The J gene is TRBJ2-2, the V gene TRBV5-6, with D perhaps given as TRBD1 or TRBD2 (5 bases each). This CDR3 contains 15 residues. The germline V gene encodes CDR1 SGHDT and CDR2 YYEEEE. The ends were cut back, 4 bases at V and 0 bases at J, with 10 bases in the middle. CDR3 sequence: CASSGGFPNTGELFF. CDR3 sequence (DNA): TGTGCCAGCAGCGGGGGATTCCCGAACACCGGGGAGCTGTTTTTT.

This clonotype showed up many times. The chain links TRBV3-1 to TRBJ2-3; D might be TRBD1 (5 bases). The CDR3 is made up of 14 amino acids. Deletions cut 4 bases from V and 2 bases from J, with 10 bases between. CDR1 is LGHDT and CDR2 is YNNKEL in the germline V gene (reference sequence). This CDR3 reads CASSRQTFTDTQYF. The DNA of the CDR3 is TGTGCCAGCAGCCGACAGACATTCACAGATACGCAGTATTTT.

The rearrangement joins TRBV5-6 to TRBJ2-2; 8 bases are a match to TRBD1. V was pared by 5 bases and J by 4 bases, with 4 bases of the junction left unmatched. Germline CDR1 SGHDT, CDR2 YYEEEE. There are 14 residues in the CDR3. The CDR3 loop is CASRTTGGTGELFF. CDR3 nucleotides: TGTGCCAGCAGAACTACAGGGGGCACCGGGGAGCTGTTTTTT.

CDR3 DNA: TGTGCCAGTAGTATCCGACAGGGGGGCACTGAAGCTTTCTTT. This encodes CASSIRQGGTEAFF. The J gene is TRBJ1-1, the V gene TRBV19; 9 nucleotides align to TRBD1. CDR3 length: 14 residues. The trim removed 3 bases at V and 4 bases at J, leaving 3 bases unmatched. Germline loops: CDR1 LNHDA, CDR2 SQIVND (reference sequence).

The V call is TRBV12-3 or TRBV12-4, the J call TRBJ2-3; TRBD2 matches at 11 bases. The CDR3 extends over 14 amino acids. The trim removed 7 bases at V and 3 bases at J, leaving 3 bases unmatched. CDR3 region: CASTASGRTDTQYF. The CDR3 coding sequence is TGTGCCAGCACCGCTAGCGGGAGGACAGATACGCAGTATTTT.

A few counts support this clonotype. The J gene is TRBJ1-5, the V gene TRBV15, with no clear D. Germline V gene lookup returns CDR1 LNHNV and CDR2 YYDKDF (reference sequence). With 0 bases removed from V and 4 bases from J, the gap between germline ends came to 10 bases. The CDR3 covers 15 residues. For the CDR3, the DNA is TGTGCCACCAGCAGAGATTCTGGGATTAATCAGCCCCAGCATTTT. Its translation is CATSRDSGINQPQHF.

The V and J genes are TRBV11-2 and TRBJ1-2; no definite D call. V was cut by 0 bases and J by 4 bases, with 9 bases left in between. CDR3 length: 14 residues. CDR1 is SGHAT and CDR2 is FQNNGV in the germline V gene. The CDR3 bases are TGTGCCAGCAGCTTAGATCTTAGTTCCTATGGCTACACCTTC. Encoded protein: CASSLDLSSYGYTF.

The CDR3 region is CASSLVLAHEQYF. In DNA, the CDR3 is TGTGCCAGCAGCTTAGTCCTAGCCCACGAGCAGTACTTC. This rearrangement joins TRBV7-2 to TRBJ2-7; a possible D gene is TRBD2 (5 bases). This CDR3 region has 13 residues. Germline lookup yields CDR1 SGHTA and CDR2 FQGNSA. Trimming left V 1 base short and J 5 bases short, with 9 bases between.

This clonotype was counted at least ten times. The chain employs TRBV18 and TRBJ1-2, with D unclear. Between the trimmed V and J ends, which lost 3 bases and 2 bases, there was a span of 7 bases. Germline V gene lookup returns CDR1 KGHSH and CDR2 LQKENI. The CDR3 runs to 13 residues. CDR3 residues: CASSPPENYGYTF. CDR3 nucleotides: TGTGCCAGCTCACCTCCAGAGAACTATGGCTACACCTTC.

This clonotype was observed a few times. V is TRBV4-1 and J is TRBJ2-7; no reliable D call. CDR1 and CDR2 from the germline V gene are MGHRA and YSYEKL. The CDR3 has 12 amino acids. V lost 2 bases and J 6 bases, leaving 8 bases between the germline ends. The CDR3 DNA follows: TGCGCCAGCAGCCAACCAAGGGCCGAGCAGTACTTC. This gives the protein CASSQPRAEQYF.

This clonotype was counted between two and nine times. A much more abundant neighbour one base away suggests this may be a read error. The chain is built from TRBV27 and TRBJ1-1; D is unresolved. Germline CDR1 and CDR2: MNHEY and SMNVEV (reference sequence). This CDR3 has 14 residues. Trimming pared 6 bases from V and 2 bases from J, leaving 13 bases between. CDR3 sequence (DNA): TGTGCCAGCAGAGACCCTGACACAAACACTGAAGCTTTCTTT. This gives the protein CASRDPDTNTEAFF.

In its sample, this clonotype was seen many times. This chain uses TRBV15 with TRBJ2-7; 13 bases match TRBD2. This CDR3 is built from 18 residues. CDR1 LNHNV and CDR2 YYDKDF come from the germline V gene (reference sequence). V lost 4 bases, J lost 0 bases, and 9 bases stayed unmatched. Here the CDR3 reads CATSITSGRASSSYEQYF. DNA of the CDR3: TGTGCCACCAGCATCACTAGCGGGAGGGCCTCGAGCTCCTACGAGCAGTACTTC.

This clonotype was seen a handful of times. This chain connects TRBV6-5 to TRBJ2-2; no reliable D call. Germline CDR1 is MNHEY and CDR2 is SVGAGI. Trimming took 2 bases from V and 0 from J, leaving 7 bases between them. The CDR3 has 15 residues. The DNA for the CDR3 is TGTGCCAGCAGTTACGGGCAGTCGAACACCGGGGAGCTGTTTTTT. This gives the protein CASSYGQSNTGELFF.

This clonotype was seen at least ten times. The chain links TRBV2 to TRBJ2-7; TRBD1 matches 8 bases. Per germline, CDR1 SNHLY and CDR2 FYNNEI. The junction had 3 bases not matched to a gene; V was cut back by 1 base and J by 4 bases. The CDR3 consists of 14 residues. The DNA of the CDR3 is TGTGCCAGCAGTGAAGAGCAGGGGGCTTACGAGCAGTACTTC. Protein sequence: CASSEEQGAYEQYF. The full variable domain, with the rest looked up from reference TRBV2 and TRBJ2-7, is EPEVTQTPSHQVTQMGQEVILRCVPISNHLYFYWYRQILGQKVEFLVSFYNNEISEKSEIFDDQFSVERPDGSNFTLKIRSTKLEDSAMYFCASSEEQGAYEQYFGPGTRLTVT.

This clonotype was seen ten or more times. This rearrangement joins TRBV28 to TRBJ1-1; D not certain. Trimming stripped 5 bases from V and 4 bases from J, with 17 bases between. The CDR3 runs 15 residues. Germline-derived CDR1 and CDR2 are MDHEN and SYDVKM. This CDR3 reads CASSPVAPSSTEAFF. Written as DNA, the CDR3 is TGTGCCAGCAGTCCGGTTGCTCCCAGCAGCACTGAAGCTTTCTTT.

This clonotype was counted at least ten times. The chain employs TRBV30 and TRBJ1-1; a possible D gene is TRBD1 (6 bases). CDR1 is GTSNPN and CDR2 is SVGIG in the germline V gene (reference sequence). The CDR3 length is 13 residues. The V gene lost 5 bases and the J gene lost 1 base, with 11 bases spanning the gap. The CDR3 nucleotides are TGTGCCTGGGGGGGACACACGAACACTGAAGCTTTCTTT. The encoded protein is CAWGGHTNTEAFF.

This clonotype was seen many times. The chain employs TRBV6-1 and TRBJ1-2; D not resolved. CDR3 length equals 14 residues. From germline, CDR1 is MNHNS and CDR2 SASEGT. Trimming removed 3 bases from V and 7 bases from J, with 15 bases in between. DNA of the CDR3: TGTGCCAGCAGTGATTTTAGCACATTTGGTGGCTACACCTTC. Protein sequence: CASSDFSTFGGYTF.

This clonotype has only a few counts. The rearrangement joins TRBV28 to TRBJ2-2; D is possibly TRBD1 (5 bases). The CDR3 runs to 12 residues. The germline gives CDR1 MDHEN, CDR2 SYDVKM. The V end was cut by 10 bases, the J end by 1 base, with 7 bases between. The CDR3 here is CATTGNTGELFF. The DNA of the CDR3 is TGTGCCACCACAGGGAACACCGGGGAGCTGTTTTTT.